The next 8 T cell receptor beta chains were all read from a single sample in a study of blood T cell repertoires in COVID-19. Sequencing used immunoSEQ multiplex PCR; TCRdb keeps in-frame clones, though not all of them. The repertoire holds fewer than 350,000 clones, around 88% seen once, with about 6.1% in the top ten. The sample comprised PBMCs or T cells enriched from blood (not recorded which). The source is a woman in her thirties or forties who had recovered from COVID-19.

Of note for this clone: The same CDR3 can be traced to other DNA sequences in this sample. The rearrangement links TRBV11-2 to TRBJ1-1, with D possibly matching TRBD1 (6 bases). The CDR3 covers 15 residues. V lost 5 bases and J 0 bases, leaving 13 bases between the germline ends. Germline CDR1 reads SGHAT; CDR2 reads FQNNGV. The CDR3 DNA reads TGTGCCAGCAGCCTGGTGAGGGGGATGAACACTGAAGCTTTCTTT. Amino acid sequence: CASSLVRGMNTEAFF.

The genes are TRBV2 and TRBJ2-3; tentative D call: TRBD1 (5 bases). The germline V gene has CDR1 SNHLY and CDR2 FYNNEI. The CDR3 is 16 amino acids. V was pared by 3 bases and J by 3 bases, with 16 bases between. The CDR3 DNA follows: TGTGCCAGCAGTGACTCCTTACTGACAGTGACAGATACGCAGTATTTT. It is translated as CASSDSLLTVTDTQYF. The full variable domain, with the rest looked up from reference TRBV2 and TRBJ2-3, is EPEVTQTPSHQVTQMGQEVILRCVPISNHLYFYWYRQILGQKVEFLVSFYNNEISEKSEIFDDQFSVERPDGSNFTLKIRSTKLEDSAMYFCASSDSLLTVTDTQYFGPGTRLTVL.

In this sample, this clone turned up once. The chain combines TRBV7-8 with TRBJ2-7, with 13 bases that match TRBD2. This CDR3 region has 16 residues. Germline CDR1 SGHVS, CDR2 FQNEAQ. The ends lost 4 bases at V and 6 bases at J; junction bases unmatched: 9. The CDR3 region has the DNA TGTGCCAGCAGCTCTCCCTGGACTAGCGGGAGTGGCGAGCAGTACTTC. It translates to CASSSPWTSGSGEQYF.

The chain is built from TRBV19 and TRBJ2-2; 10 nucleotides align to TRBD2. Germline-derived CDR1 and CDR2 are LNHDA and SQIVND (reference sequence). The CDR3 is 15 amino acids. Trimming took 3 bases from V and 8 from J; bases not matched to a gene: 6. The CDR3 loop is CASSMWLAGAGELFF. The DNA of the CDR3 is TGTGCCAGTAGTATGTGGCTAGCGGGAGCTGGGGAGCTGTTTTTT. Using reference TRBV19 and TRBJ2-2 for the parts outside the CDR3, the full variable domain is DGGITQSPKYLFRKEGQNVTLSCEQNLNHDAMYWYRQDPGQGLRLIYYSQIVNDFQKGDIAEGYSVSREKKESFPLTVTSAQKNPTAFYLCASSMWLAGAGELFFGEGSRLTVL.

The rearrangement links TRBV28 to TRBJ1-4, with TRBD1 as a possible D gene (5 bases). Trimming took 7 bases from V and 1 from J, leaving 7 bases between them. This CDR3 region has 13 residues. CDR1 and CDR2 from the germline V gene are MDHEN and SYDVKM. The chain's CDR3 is CASMGGTNEKLFF. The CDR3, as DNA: TGTGCCAGCATGGGGGGAACTAATGAAAAACTGTTTTTT.

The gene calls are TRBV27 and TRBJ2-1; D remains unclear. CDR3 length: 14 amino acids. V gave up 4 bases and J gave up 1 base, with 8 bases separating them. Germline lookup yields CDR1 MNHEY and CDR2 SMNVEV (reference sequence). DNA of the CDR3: TGTGCCAGCAGTTCCGTCGGGTCCTACAATGAGCAGTTCTTC. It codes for CASSSVGSYNEQFF.

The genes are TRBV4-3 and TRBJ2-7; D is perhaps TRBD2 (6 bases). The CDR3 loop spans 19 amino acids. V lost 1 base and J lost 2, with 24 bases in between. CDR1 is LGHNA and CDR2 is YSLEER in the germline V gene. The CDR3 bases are TGCGCCAGCAGCCAAGGCTTTCTGAACGGGGGAAGGGGAGCCTACGAGCAGTACTTC. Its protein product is CASSQGFLNGGRGAYEQYF.

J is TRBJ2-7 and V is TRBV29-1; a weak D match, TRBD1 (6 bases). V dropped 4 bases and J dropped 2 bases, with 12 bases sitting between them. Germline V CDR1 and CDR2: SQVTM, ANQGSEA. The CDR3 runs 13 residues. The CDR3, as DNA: TGCAGCGTTGTGGACAGTCATACCTACGAGCAGTACTTC. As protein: CSVVDSHTYEQYF.